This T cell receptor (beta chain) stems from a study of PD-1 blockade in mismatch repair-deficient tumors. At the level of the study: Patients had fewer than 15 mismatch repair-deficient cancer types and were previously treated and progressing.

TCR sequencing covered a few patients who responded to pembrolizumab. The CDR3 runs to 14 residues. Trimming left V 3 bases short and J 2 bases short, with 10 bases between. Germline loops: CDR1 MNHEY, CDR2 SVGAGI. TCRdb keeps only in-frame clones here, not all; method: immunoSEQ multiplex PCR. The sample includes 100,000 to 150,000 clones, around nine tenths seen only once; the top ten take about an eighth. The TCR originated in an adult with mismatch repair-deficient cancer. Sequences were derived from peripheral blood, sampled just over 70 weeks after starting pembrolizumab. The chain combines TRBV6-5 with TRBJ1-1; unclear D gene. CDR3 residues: CASSYFGRNTEAFF. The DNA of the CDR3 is TGTGCCAGCAGTTATTTCGGGAGAAACACTGAAGCTTTCTTT.